This entry lists 17 T cell receptor beta chains sequenced from one sample in a study of blood T cells in healthy people across ages. A second PCR of roughly 6 to 12 cycles used a sample-barcoded 5' primer and a J-beta primer mix. TCRdb recomputed calls from the 5' RACE reads with MiXCR, one row per CDR3 protein. The table has roughly 1.9 million distinct CDR3 sequences, 39% seen once; the top ten hold 23%. The sample was blood. The source of these receptors is a human donor in good health.

The gene calls are TRBV20-1 and TRBJ2-7, with 9 bases fitting TRBD1. Germline CDR1 and CDR2: DFQATT and SNEGSKA (reference sequence). The CDR3 runs 12 residues. Trimming took 6 bases from V and 5 from J; bases not matched to a gene: 5. The CDR3 is CSAQGQGNEQYF. The CDR3, as DNA: TGCAGTGCCCAGGGACAGGGTAACGAGCAGTACTTC.

The V gene is TRBV4-1, the J gene TRBJ2-7; no definite D call. V was trimmed by 1 base and J by 5 bases, leaving 12 bases between them. Germline V gene lookup returns CDR1 MGHRA and CDR2 YSYEKL. This CDR3 has 14 amino acids. The CDR3 loop reads CASSQVPPADEQYF. DNA of the CDR3: TGCGCCAGCAGCCAAGTGCCTCCGGCCGACGAGCAGTACTTC.

The sample holds a few counts of this clonotype. V and J are TRBV29-1 and TRBJ2-5; D ambiguous. CDR1 SQVTM and CDR2 ANQGSEA come from the germline V gene. The CDR3 length is 11 residues. The CDR3 region has the DNA TGCAGTGTCCCATTCGGGGAGACCCAGTACTTC. It yields the protein CSVPFGETQYF. Variable domain in full (rest from reference TRBV29-1 and TRBJ2-5): SAVISQKPSRDICQRGTSLTIQCQVDSQVTMMFWYRQQPGQSLTLIATANQGSEATYESGFVIDKFPISRPNLTFSTLTVSNMSPEDSSIYLCSVPFGETQYFGPGTRLLVL.

The chain links TRBV9 to TRBJ2-7, with 11 bases fitting TRBD1. There are 16 residues in the CDR3. Losses at the gene ends were 4 bases for V and 5 bases for J; bases not matched to a gene: 11. Germline V gene lookup returns CDR1 SGDLS and CDR2 YYNGEE. CDR3 sequence reads: CASSLWNGQGADEQYF. CDR3 DNA: TGTGCCAGCAGCTTGTGGAACGGACAGGGGGCGGACGAGCAGTACTTC.

The chain carries TRBV12-3 or TRBV12-4 and TRBJ1-2; no clear D gene. Trimming stripped 5 bases from V and 8 bases from J, with 24 bases between. The CDR3 is made up of 16 amino acids. In nucleotides, the CDR3 is TGTGCCAGCAGTCCATCTCTCGGCCTTCGGTGGCAGGGCTACACCTTC. This gives the protein CASSPSLGLRWQGYTF.

This clonotype was counted between two and nine times. The chain links TRBV7-9 to TRBJ2-7; 7 bases line up with TRBD1. The CDR3 runs 15 residues. Trimming cost V 5 bases and J 0 bases; bases outside gene matches: 7. Germline CDR1 SEHNR, CDR2 FQNEAQ (reference sequence). Here the CDR3 DNA reads TGTGCCAGCAGCAACTCCGGGACAGACTCCTACGAGCAGTACTTC. Translated: CASSNSGTDSYEQYF.

CDR3 nucleotide sequence: TGTGCCAGCAGTTTCAGGACGATTTTTAATTCACCCCTCCACTTT. It translates to CASSFRTIFNSPLHF. The chain uses TRBV12-3 or TRBV12-4 and TRBJ1-6; D is unresolved. Trimming cost V 3 bases and J 6 bases, with 12 bases left between them. This CDR3 contains 15 residues.

The V gene is TRBV2, the J gene TRBJ2-3, with 12 bases lining up with TRBD2. The CDR3 is 15 amino acids. The junction had 5 bases not matched to a gene; V was cut back by 8 bases and J by 2 bases. The germline V gene has CDR1 SNHLY and CDR2 FYNNEI. CDR3 in DNA: TGTGCCAGCGCCCGACTAGCGGGGGCCACAGATACGCAGTATTTT. As protein: CASARLAGATDTQYF.

The chain recombines TRBV12-3 or TRBV12-4 with TRBJ1-5; 7 nucleotides line up with TRBD1. Germline trimming cut 6 bases from V and 6 bases from J; bases unmatched to any gene: 8. The length of the CDR3 is 14 residues. The CDR3 loop is CASSPRQGGQPQHF. As DNA, the CDR3 is TGTGCCAGCAGCCCCCGACAGGGAGGTCAGCCCCAGCATTTT.

This chain connects TRBV10-3 to TRBJ2-1; no clear D gene. V lost 3 bases to trimming and J lost 8 bases, with 8 bases between them. Germline assignment: CDR1 ENHRY and CDR2 SYGVKD. The CDR3 length is 12 residues. CDR3 residues: CAISEGNDEQFF. For the CDR3, the DNA is TGTGCCATCAGTGAAGGTAATGATGAGCAGTTCTTC.

The chain carries TRBV9 and TRBJ1-3; D unclear. V was clipped by 3 bases and J by 9 bases, with 19 bases between them. The CDR3 runs 15 residues. Germline CDR1 reads SGDLS; CDR2 reads YYNGEE. The CDR3, as DNA: TGTGCCAGCAGCGCTCGGACGGAGAGCTTGGGCACCATATATTTT. Its translation is CASSARTESLGTIYF. Filled out from reference TRBV9 and TRBJ1-3, the complete variable domain reads DSGVTQTPKHLITATGQRVTLRCSPRSGDLSVYWYQQSLDQGLQFLIQYYNGEERAKGNILERFSAQQFPDLHSELNLSSLELGDSALYFCASSARTESLGTIYFGEGSWLTVV.

The chain employs TRBV9 and TRBJ2-1; 7 bases agree with TRBD1. The CDR3 extends over 21 amino acids. Germline V gene lookup returns CDR1 SGDLS and CDR2 YYNGEE. Germline trimming cut 3 bases from V and 0 bases from J; bases unmatched to any gene: 21. The CDR3 DNA reads TGTGCCAGCAGCGGATTTCTGGGTGGGACAGACCTACTCAGCTCCTACAATGAGCAGTTCTTC. This sequence encodes CASSGFLGGTDLLSSYNEQFF.

About this clonotype itself: One base away lies a much larger clone, so this may be a sequencing read error. The chain employs TRBV12-3 or TRBV12-4 and TRBJ2-1, with D hard to call. With 4 bases removed from V and 10 bases from J, the gap between germline ends came to 11 bases. The CDR3 extends over 12 amino acids. CDR3 sequence (DNA): TGTGCCAGCAGTTCCACCACTCTCGAGCAGTTCTTC. Translating gives CASSSTTLEQFF.

This clonotype was detected a few times. V gene TRBV4-1 combines with J gene TRBJ2-6; TRBD1 matches 8 bases. This CDR3 spans 16 amino acids. The V gene end was trimmed by 4 bases and the J gene end by 2 bases; junction bases not matched to a gene: 4. Germline CDR1 reads MGHRA; CDR2 reads YSYEKL. CDR3: CASSPMDRAGANVLTF. The CDR3 DNA reads TGCGCCAGCAGCCCTATGGACAGGGCTGGGGCCAACGTCCTGACTTTC.

This chain connects TRBV7-3 to TRBJ2-1; D might be TRBD2 (5 bases). This CDR3 spans 16 amino acids. CDR1 and CDR2 from the germline V gene are SGHTA and FQGTGA. V lost 5 bases to trimming and J lost 0 bases, with 14 bases between them. The CDR3 sequence is CASSEHEGSSYNEQFF. The CDR3 bases are TGTGCCAGCAGCGAACACGAAGGGAGCTCCTACAATGAGCAGTTCTTC.

In its sample, this clonotype was seen many times. The chain links TRBV7-2 to TRBJ2-4; the D gene is possibly TRBD2 (6 bases). Germline CDR1 SGHTA, CDR2 FQGNSA. The V end was cut by 6 bases, the J end by 0 bases, with 12 bases between. This CDR3 spans 15 amino acids. The CDR3 nucleotides read TGTGCCAGCAGTCCGGGGGTATTAGCCAAAAACATTCAGTACTTC. Its protein product is CASSPGVLAKNIQYF. Supplemented by reference TRBV7-2 and TRBJ2-4, the full variable domain reads GAGVSQSPSNKVTEKGKDVELRCDPISGHTALYWYRQSLGQGLEFLIYFQGNSAPDKSGLPSDRFSAERTGGSVSTLTIQRTQQEDSAVYLCASSPGVLAKNIQYFGAGTRLSVL.

The table lists this clonotype with a few counts. The chain joins TRBV20-1 to TRBJ2-4, with D maybe TRBD2 (7 bases). The CDR3 is 12 residues long. The V and J ends lost 3 bases and 8 bases respectively, with 11 bases between them. CDR1 and CDR2 from the germline V gene are DFQATT and SNEGSKA (reference sequence). For the CDR3, the DNA is TGCAGTGCTAGGGAAGGGGGGGACATTCAGTACTTC. It encodes CSAREGGDIQYF.